The 24 T cell receptor beta chains in this list originate from one sample, sequenced in a study of T cell repertoires in cytomegalovirus infection. Antigens of these TCRs are unknown. From the reads, TCRdb called clonotypes with MiXCR, one entry per CDR3 protein. The sample holds about 160,000 distinct CDR3 sequences, 20% to 25% seen once. Sequencing used CD8+ T cells from cultured PBMCs, obtained from culture after CMV antigen stimulation. Receptors were obtained from a human donor in good health (CMV status not recorded). Some clones in this sample may be carry-over from other donors' samples.

This clonotype has only a few counts. The chain joins TRBV7-2 to TRBJ2-7, with D maybe TRBD2 (6 bases). Deletions cut 5 bases from V and 4 bases from J, with 24 bases between. Germline values: CDR1 SGHTA, CDR2 FQGNSA. CDR3 length: 17 amino acids. The CDR3 loop reads CASSPSGAGRHPYEQYF. The CDR3 DNA reads TGTGCCAGCAGCCCTTCGGGTGCGGGGAGACACCCATACGAGCAGTACTTC. Together with reference TRBV7-2 and TRBJ2-7, the CDR3 gives the full variable domain: GAGVSQSPSNKVTEKGKDVELRCDPISGHTALYWYRQSLGQGLEFLIYFQGNSAPDKSGLPSDRFSAERTGGSVSTLTIQRTQQEDSAVYLCASSPSGAGRHPYEQYFGPGTRLTVT.

Ten or more counts support this clonotype. The V and J genes are TRBV12-3 or TRBV12-4 and TRBJ2-2; D call uncertain. The CDR3 is 11 residues long. The V gene lost 6 bases and the J gene lost 6 bases, with 5 bases spanning the gap. CDR3 bases: TGTGCCAGCAGCTCAGCCGGGGAGCTGTTTTTT. It is translated as CASSSAGELFF.

This clonotype was seen ten or more times. This chain links TRBV6-2 or TRBV6-3 with TRBJ2-6; D unclear. V was shortened by 4 bases and J by 0 bases, with 4 bases between the two germline ends. From germline, CDR1 is MNHEY and CDR2 SVGEGT. The CDR3 contains 14 residues. Here the CDR3 DNA reads TGTGCCAGCAGTTTAGACTCTGGGGCCAACGTCCTGACTTTC. Residues: CASSLDSGANVLTF.

This clonotype was picked up a small number of times. CDR3 in DNA: TGTGCCAGCAGTTCCCCGGGACAGGGGGCCGTCTATGGCTACACCTTC. It is translated as CASSSPGQGAVYGYTF. V usage is TRBV6-6 and J usage is TRBJ1-2, with 12 positions matching TRBD1. Germline assignment: CDR1 MNHNY and CDR2 SVGAGI (reference sequence). The CDR3 has 16 residues. The V gene end was trimmed by 4 bases and the J gene end by 4 bases; junction bases not matched to a gene: 7.

V and J are TRBV6-5 and TRBJ2-7; TRBD1 aligns across 7 bases. This CDR3 comprises 16 residues. Trimming at V came to 0 bases and at J to 4 bases, leaving 9 bases not matched to a gene. Per germline, CDR1 MNHEY and CDR2 SVGAGI. CDR3 nucleotide sequence: TGTGCCAGCAGTTACTCGGGGATAGGGGGCCTATACGAGCAGTACTTC. It specifies CASSYSGIGGLYEQYF.

J is TRBJ1-1 and V is TRBV6-2 or TRBV6-3; D is perhaps TRBD1 (6 bases). The V gene lost 5 bases and the J gene lost 2 bases, with 15 bases spanning the gap. This CDR3 contains 15 residues. CDR1 is MNHEY and CDR2 is SVGEGT in the germline V gene. The CDR3: CASSIYRDLNTEAFF. DNA for the CDR3: TGTGCCAGCAGTATCTACAGGGACTTAAACACTGAAGCTTTCTTT.

This clonotype was seen only a few times. CDR3 residues: CASSLGGGSNEQFF. The CDR3 region has the DNA TGTGCCAGCAGCTTGGGCGGGGGATCAAATGAGCAGTTCTTC. The chain employs TRBV5-4 and TRBJ2-1, with 7 positions matching TRBD2. Looked up from germline, CDR1 is SGHNT and CDR2 is YYREEE (reference sequence). The CDR3 is 14 amino acids. V was clipped by 0 bases and J by 7 bases; unmatched bases: 4.

This clonotype was found a few times. The V and J genes are TRBV5-6 and TRBJ2-4, with a weak D call TRBD1 (5 bases). The length of the CDR3 is 13 residues. The germline V gene encodes CDR1 SGHDT and CDR2 YYEEEE. V shed 4 bases and J shed 9 bases, with 14 bases lying between them. CDR3 loop: CASSQAGYSIQYF. CDR3 bases: TGTGCCAGCAGCCAAGCAGGGTATAGCATTCAGTACTTC.

The chain links TRBV6-2 or TRBV6-3 to TRBJ2-7, with 9 bases fitting TRBD2. The germline gives CDR1 MNHEY, CDR2 SVGEGT. The CDR3 contains 17 residues. V gave up 6 bases and J gave up 2 bases; unmatched junction bases: 14. CDR3 DNA sequence: TGTGCCAGCAGCAGGAACCTGAAGCGGGGGGATACCTACGAGCAGTACTTC. This encodes CASSRNLKRGDTYEQYF.

The chain couples TRBV7-9 to TRBJ2-5; D ambiguous. The CDR3 has 13 residues. Germline CDR1 is SEHNR and CDR2 is FQNEAQ (reference sequence). Trimming took 2 bases from V and 4 from J, leaving 8 bases between them. This CDR3 reads CASSLPSGETQYF. CDR3 in DNA: TGTGCCAGCAGCTTACCGTCAGGAGAGACCCAGTACTTC.

The chain recombines TRBV11-2 with TRBJ1-1; no firm D call. V lost 0 bases and J lost 5, with 10 bases in between. From germline, CDR1 is SGHAT and CDR2 FQNNGV. The CDR3 sequence is 14 residues long. CDR3 coding DNA: TGTGCCAGCAGCTTAGAGGGCATGGGGACTGAAGCTTTCTTT. Encoded protein: CASSLEGMGTEAFF.

The table lists this clonotype with a few counts. V usage is TRBV7-3 and J usage is TRBJ1-1; D uncertain. The CDR3 consists of 15 residues. Germline CDR1 is SGHTA and CDR2 is FQGTGA. The V and J ends lost 2 bases and 0 bases respectively, with 10 bases between them. This CDR3 is CASSLLRRMNTEAFF. The CDR3, as DNA: TGTGCCAGCAGCTTACTCAGGAGGATGAACACTGAAGCTTTCTTT.

J is TRBJ1-1 and V is TRBV12-3 or TRBV12-4; D is possibly TRBD1 (5 bases). The length of the CDR3 is 16 residues. Trimming stripped 6 bases from V and 0 bases from J, with 17 bases between. The CDR3: CASRPISTVMNTEAFF. In DNA, the CDR3 is TGTGCCAGCAGACCAATTTCGACAGTCATGAACACTGAAGCTTTCTTT.

V usage is TRBV20-1 and J usage is TRBJ1-5, with D possibly TRBD1 on 5 matching bases. V lost 0 bases, J lost 0 bases, and 12 bases lay in between. Germline values: CDR1 DFQATT, CDR2 SNEGSKA (reference sequence). This CDR3 is 16 amino acids long. CDR3 loop: CSARDRAGYSNQPQHF. For the CDR3, the DNA is TGCAGTGCTAGAGATCGGGCAGGGTATAGCAATCAGCCCCAGCATTTT.

Only a few counts were recorded for this clonotype. The genes are TRBV7-9 and TRBJ1-2; perhaps TRBD1 as D (5 bases). The CDR3 contains 16 residues. V lost 0 bases to trimming and J lost 4 bases, with 15 bases between them. Germline values: CDR1 SEHNR, CDR2 FQNEAQ (reference sequence). The CDR3 loop reads CASSLANRGPSYGYTF. The CDR3 DNA reads TGTGCCAGCAGCTTAGCGAATCGGGGACCCAGCTATGGCTACACCTTC.

The V and J genes are TRBV7-2 and TRBJ2-7; D might be TRBD1 or TRBD2, each matching 6 bases. The germline V gene has CDR1 SGHTA and CDR2 FQGNSA. V lost 11 bases, J lost 7 bases, and 15 bases lay in between. The CDR3 spans 11 residues. CDR3: CALTGAQEQYF. CDR3 nucleotide sequence: TGTGCCCTTACGGGGGCCCAAGAGCAGTACTTC.

This clonotype was seen repeatedly, ten times or more. This rearrangement joins TRBV27 to TRBJ2-1; D is perhaps TRBD1 (6 bases). With 4 bases removed from V and 6 bases from J, the gap between germline ends came to 10 bases. Germline CDR1 reads MNHEY; CDR2 reads SMNVEV (reference sequence). The CDR3 is made up of 13 amino acids. The CDR3 coding sequence is TGTGCCAGCAGTTCAGGGGTTCGCAATGAGCAGTTCTTC. Amino acid sequence: CASSSGVRNEQFF.

The chain recombines TRBV7-9 with TRBJ2-3; D not certain. CDR3 size: 10 residues. V lost 3 bases and J lost 10, with 5 bases in between. Germline loops: CDR1 SEHNR, CDR2 FQNEAQ (reference sequence). Written as DNA, the CDR3 is TGTGCCAGCAGCTTTGAGGCGCAGTATTTT. Translated, it gives CASSFEAQYF.

The gene calls are TRBV4-1 and TRBJ2-3, with D perhaps matching TRBD2 (6 bases). Germline V gene data show CDR1 as MGHRA and CDR2 as YSYEKL. With 3 bases removed from V and 5 bases from J, the gap between germline ends came to 12 bases. The CDR3 length is 14 residues. Here the CDR3 reads CASSQLSEGDTQYF. The CDR3 nucleotides are TGCGCCAGCAGCCAGTTATCGGAGGGAGATACGCAGTATTTT.

There are a few counts of this clonotype. The V gene is TRBV7-9, the J gene TRBJ2-1, with TRBD1 matching over 8 bases. V was pared by 1 base and J by 8 bases, with 4 bases of the junction left unmatched. CDR1 is SEHNR and CDR2 is FQNEAQ in the germline V gene (reference sequence). The CDR3 contains 14 residues. CDR3 sequence (DNA): TGTGCCAGCAGCTTAGTGGACAGGGTACATGAGCAGTTCTTC. Residues: CASSLVDRVHEQFF.

This clonotype was recorded once. The V and J genes are TRBV6-2 or TRBV6-3 and TRBJ2-7; D possibly matches TRBD1 or TRBD2 (5 bases each). V was shortened by 6 bases and J by 6 bases, with 27 bases between the two germline ends. The CDR3 consists of 17 residues. The germline gives CDR1 MNHEY, CDR2 SVGEGT. DNA for the CDR3: TGTGCCAGCAGCCACGGAGTTGTCAGGGTGGGAGCCGGCGAGCAGTACTTC. Translating gives CASSHGVVRVGAGEQYF.

This clonotype occurred a few times. The chain recombines TRBV7-2 with TRBJ1-6; no firm D call. Trimming took off 3 bases at V and 5 bases at J, with 14 bases between the two ends. CDR3 size: 16 residues. Germline CDR1 reads SGHTA; CDR2 reads FQGNSA. The CDR3 nucleotides read TGTGCCAGCAGCTTTTACGTACAGAGAGATAATTCACCCCTCCACTTT. Its protein is CASSFYVQRDNSPLHF. The whole variable domain, remainder taken from reference TRBV7-2 and TRBJ1-6, is GAGVSQSPSNKVTEKGKDVELRCDPISGHTALYWYRQSLGQGLEFLIYFQGNSAPDKSGLPSDRFSAERTGGSVSTLTIQRTQQEDSAVYLCASSFYVQRDNSPLHFGNGTRLTVT.

This clonotype was detected only once. Mismatch with germline at one junction end may stem from a read error. V and J are TRBV7-7 and TRBJ2-2; possible D gene TRBD1, 5 bases. The CDR3 runs to 17 residues. CDR1 is SSHAT, CDR2 FNYEAQ, per germline (reference sequence). The CDR3, as DNA: TGTGCTAGCAGCCCATCTAAGGGGTTAGTCATCGCCGGGGAGCTGTTTTTT. It encodes CASSPSKGLVIAGELFF.

This clonotype turned up a few times. The chain carries TRBV4-2 and TRBJ1-6; D not certain. The CDR3 is 16 amino acids. Between the trimmed V and J ends, which lost 0 bases and 5 bases, there was a span of 11 bases. Germline assignment: CDR1 LGHNA and CDR2 YNFKEQ. This CDR3 reads CASSQEVLQDNSPLHF. The CDR3 DNA reads as TGTGCCAGCAGCCAAGAGGTCTTGCAGGATAATTCACCCCTCCACTTT.